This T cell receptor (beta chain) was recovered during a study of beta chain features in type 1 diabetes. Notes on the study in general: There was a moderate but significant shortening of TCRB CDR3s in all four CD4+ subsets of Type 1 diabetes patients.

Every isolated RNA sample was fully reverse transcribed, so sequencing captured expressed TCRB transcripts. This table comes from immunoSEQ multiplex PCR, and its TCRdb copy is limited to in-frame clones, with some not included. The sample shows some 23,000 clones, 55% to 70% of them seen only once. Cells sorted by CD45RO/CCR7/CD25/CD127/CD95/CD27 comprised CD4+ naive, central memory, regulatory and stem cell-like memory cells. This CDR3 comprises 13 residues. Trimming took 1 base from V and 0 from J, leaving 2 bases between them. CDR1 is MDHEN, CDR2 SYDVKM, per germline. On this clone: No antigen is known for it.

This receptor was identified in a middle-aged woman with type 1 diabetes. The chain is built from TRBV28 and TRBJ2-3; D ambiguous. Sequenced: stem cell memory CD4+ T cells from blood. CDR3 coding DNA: TGTGCCAGCAGTTTATCGAGCACAGATACGCAGTATTTT. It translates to CASSLSSTDTQYF.